One T cell receptor beta chain is described in this entry. As yet, its antigen is unknown. These data are taken from a study of T cell responses to AZD1222 COVID-19 vaccine. Points from the study as a whole: Clonal diversity was possibly underestimated; the donors were predominantly white British and more often female. Reportedly, nearly half of unique spike TCRs recognized epitopes outside B.1.351/B.1.1.7 mutations. Spike-specific TCR depth and breadth grew after two AZD1222 doses.

The V segment lost 2 bases and the J segment 5 bases; nucleotides outside the gene matches: 5. From germline, CDR1 is SGHRS and CDR2 YFSETQ. The CDR3 contains 15 residues. TCRdb's table, derived via immunoSEQ multiplex PCR, lists solely in-frame clones and lacks some. The table has 150,000 or so clones, 85% to 95% seen once. The sample was peripheral blood, taken on day 0 of AZD1222 vaccination. The chain is built from TRBV5-1 and TRBJ2-1; 9 bases match TRBD1. The TCR sequence derives from an adult in good health. CDR3 nucleotide sequence: TGCGCCAGCAGCTTAACCGGGACAGGGCACAATGAGCAGTTCTTC. It codes for CASSLTGTGHNEQFF.